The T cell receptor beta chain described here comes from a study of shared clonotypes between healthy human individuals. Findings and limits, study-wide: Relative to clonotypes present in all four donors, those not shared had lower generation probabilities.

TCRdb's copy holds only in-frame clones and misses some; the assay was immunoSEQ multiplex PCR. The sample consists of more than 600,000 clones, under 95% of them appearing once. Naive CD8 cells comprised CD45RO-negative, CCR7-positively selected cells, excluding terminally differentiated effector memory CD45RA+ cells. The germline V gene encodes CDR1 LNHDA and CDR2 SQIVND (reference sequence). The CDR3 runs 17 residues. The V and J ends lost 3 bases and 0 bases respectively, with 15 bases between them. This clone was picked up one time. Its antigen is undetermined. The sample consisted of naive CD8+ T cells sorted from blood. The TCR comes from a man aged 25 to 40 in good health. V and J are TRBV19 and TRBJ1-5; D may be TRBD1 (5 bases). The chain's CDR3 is CASSMRQGQYSNQPQHF. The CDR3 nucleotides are TGTGCCAGTAGTATGCGGCAGGGCCAATATAGCAATCAGCCCCAGCATTTT.